The T cell receptor (beta chain) described here comes from a study of T cell changes during pregnancy in multiple sclerosis. Produced via immunoSEQ multiplex PCR; TCRdb's table is partial and in-frame only. The data contain about 53,000 clones, under 95% of them singletons. CDR1 is ENHRY, CDR2 SYGVKD, per germline. The CDR3 loop spans 11 amino acids. Trimming cost V 10 bases and J 0 bases, with 3 bases left between them. The chain carries TRBV10-3 and TRBJ1-4; D gene ambiguous. This receptor was obtained from a female donor with multiple sclerosis, enrolled in a pregnancy study. The sample consisted of CD8+ T cells from peripheral blood mononuclear cells, taken before pregnancy. In nucleotides, the CDR3 is TGTGCCACAGCAACTAATGAAAAACTGTTTTTT. It yields the protein CATATNEKLFF.